Presented here are 18 T cell receptor beta chains from one specimen sequenced in a study of identical twins. TCRdb reanalysed the 5' RACE reads using MiXCR and keeps one entry per CDR3 protein. The sample consists of about 450,000 distinct CDR3 sequences, approximately 17% of them appearing once. Sequencing was done on a sample of naive T cells sorted from blood. The receptors were gathered from a man over 45 in good health.

This clonotype was seen many times. This sequence joins TRBV29-1 and TRBJ2-3; 9 nucleotides line up with TRBD2. Germline CDR1 SQVTM, CDR2 ANQGSEA. The CDR3 consists of 15 residues. Trimming cost V 5 bases and J 0 bases; bases outside gene matches: 6. Written as DNA, the CDR3 is TGCAGCGTTATTAGCGGGGGCGCTAGCACAGATACGCAGTATTTT. It codes for CSVISGGASTDTQYF.

The chain is built from TRBV7-2 and TRBJ2-7, with 9 bases matching TRBD2. The junction had 12 bases not matched to a gene; V was cut back by 5 bases and J by 4 bases. CDR3 size: 16 residues. CDR1 is SGHTA, CDR2 FQGNSA, per germline. CDR3 in DNA: TGTGCCAGCAGCCCCGGACATCGGCGGGAGGGTTACGAGCAGTACTTC. This gives the protein CASSPGHRREGYEQYF.

V and J are TRBV7-8 and TRBJ2-7, with TRBD1 matching 9 bases. Trimming cost V 3 bases and J 0 bases; bases outside gene matches: 3. Germline V lookup: CDR1 SGHVS, CDR2 FQNEAQ. This CDR3 is 15 amino acids long. The CDR3 loop reads CASSLGTGNSYEQYF. DNA of the CDR3: TGTGCCAGCAGCTTGGGGACAGGGAACTCCTACGAGCAGTACTTC.

The table lists this clonotype with a few counts. This chain links TRBV6-5 with TRBJ1-4; TRBD1 matches 8 bases. The germline V gene has CDR1 MNHEY and CDR2 SVGAGI. The CDR3 covers 14 residues. V shed 4 bases, J shed 11 bases, and the junction held 9 bases outside the gene matches. The CDR3 is CASSSSGQVYKLFF. The CDR3 nucleotides are TGTGCCAGCAGTTCCTCGGGACAGGTGTACAAACTGTTTTTT.

This clonotype has at least ten counts. The chain employs TRBV6-5 and TRBJ2-4, with unresolved D. CDR1 and CDR2 from the germline V gene are MNHEY and SVGAGI. The CDR3 is 16 amino acids. V shed 0 bases and J shed 0 bases, with 9 bases lying between them. CDR3 bases: TGTGCCAGCAGTTACTCTCGTGCGGTAGCCAAAAACATTCAGTACTTC. This gives the protein CASSYSRAVAKNIQYF.

This clonotype was seen a few times. The chain uses TRBV10-3 and TRBJ2-7; tentative D call: TRBD1 (6 bases). With 0 bases removed from V and 2 bases from J, the gap between germline ends came to 11 bases. Per the germline V gene, CDR1 is ENHRY and CDR2 is SYGVKD. This CDR3 comprises 15 residues. For the CDR3, the DNA is TGTGCCATCAGTGAGTCTTTCGACAGGCCCTACGAGCAGTACTTC. Its protein product is CAISESFDRPYEQYF.

The rearrangement links TRBV28 to TRBJ2-1; perhaps TRBD2 as D (6 bases). The CDR3 covers 16 residues. V was shortened by 7 bases and J by 2 bases, with 18 bases between the two germline ends. CDR1 is MDHEN, CDR2 SYDVKM, per germline. In DNA, the CDR3 is TGTGCCAGCACCTTACCGGGACTGTCCGCCTACAATGAGCAGTTCTTC. Its protein product is CASTLPGLSAYNEQFF.

This clonotype was observed a handful of times. CDR3 sequence: CASSPSGANYGYTF. DNA for the CDR3: TGTGCCAGCAGTCCGTCCGGAGCTAACTATGGCTACACCTTC. The V gene is TRBV6-1, the J gene TRBJ1-2; D is ambiguous. Trimming took 5 bases from V and 0 from J, leaving 10 bases between them. The CDR3 is 14 amino acids. Germline loops: CDR1 MNHNS, CDR2 SASEGT.

This clonotype was counted only a few times. The J gene is TRBJ2-3, the V gene TRBV20-1; TRBD2 agrees at 8 bases. Germline CDR1 reads DFQATT; CDR2 reads SNEGSKA (reference sequence). CDR3 size: 18 residues. After removal of 3 bases from V and 2 bases from J, the junction contained 16 bases not matched to a gene. CDR3 amino acids: CSARAGLAGREYTDTQYF. In DNA form, the CDR3 reads TGCAGTGCTAGGGCAGGACTAGCAGGTAGAGAGTACACAGATACGCAGTATTTT.

This chain connects TRBV7-9 to TRBJ2-1; 10 nucleotides line up with TRBD2. The CDR3 contains 17 residues. J gave up 3 bases and V 0 bases, and 5 bases lay outside the gene matches. The germline gives CDR1 SEHNR, CDR2 FQNEAQ (reference sequence). The CDR3 sequence: CASSLAWKREGYNEQFF. The CDR3 nucleotides are TGTGCCAGCAGCTTAGCGTGGAAGCGGGAGGGCTACAATGAGCAGTTCTTC.

The chain joins TRBV6-1 to TRBJ2-7, with D uncertain. Trimming took off 1 base at V and 1 base at J, with 14 bases between the two ends. CDR3 length: 16 residues. Germline lookup yields CDR1 MNHNS and CDR2 SASEGT. CDR3 DNA sequence: TGTGCCAGCAGTGAAGTCGGCAGTTGGGGATCCTACGAGCAGTACTTC. Translating gives CASSEVGSWGSYEQYF.

This clonotype was seen more than once but under ten times. This chain joins TRBV20-1 and TRBJ1-2; 9 nucleotides agree with TRBD1. The CDR3 has 14 residues. The ends lost 5 bases at V and 5 bases at J; junction bases unmatched: 9. Germline CDR1 is DFQATT and CDR2 is SNEGSKA (reference sequence). The CDR3 region has the DNA TGCAGTGCTGTGGACAGGGGCGGCGGGTATGGCTACACCTTC. Its protein is CSAVDRGGGYGYTF.

This clonotype was detected only a few times. The chain uses TRBV5-1 and TRBJ2-3, with D possibly TRBD2 on 6 matching bases. The germline V gene has CDR1 SGHRS and CDR2 YFSETQ. V gave up 7 bases and J gave up 1 base, with 16 bases separating them. The CDR3 totals 15 residues. CDR3 nucleotide sequence: TGCGCCAGCCGCTCCTGGGGGGACGGCACAGATACGCAGTATTTT. It is translated as CASRSWGDGTDTQYF.

This clonotype was found a few times. The chain uses TRBV5-1 and TRBJ1-2, with 11 bases that match TRBD1. V was clipped by 4 bases and J by 5 bases; unmatched bases: 7. CDR1 is SGHRS and CDR2 is YFSETQ in the germline V gene. CDR3 size: 15 residues. CDR3 loop: CASSTDRGRGYGYTF. DNA for the CDR3: TGCGCCAGCAGCACGGACAGGGGGCGCGGGTATGGCTACACCTTC.

This clonotype was observed a few times. The V and J genes are TRBV7-8 and TRBJ1-1; perhaps TRBD1 as D (6 bases). The length of the CDR3 is 14 residues. The V end lost 7 bases, the J end lost 2 bases, and 14 bases lay between the germline ends. The germline V gene encodes CDR1 SGHVS and CDR2 FQNEAQ. The CDR3: CASTGTGINTEAFF. CDR3 DNA: TGTGCCAGCACCGGAACAGGGATTAACACTGAAGCTTTCTTT. The variable domain in full, with the rest retrieved from reference TRBV7-8 and TRBJ1-1, is GAGVSQSPRYKVAKRGQDVALRCDPISGHVSLFWYQQALGQGPEFLTYFQNEAQLDKSGLPSDRFFAERPEGSVSTLKIQRTQQEDSAVYLCASTGTGINTEAFFGQGTRLTVV.

This clonotype was detected ten times or more. The V call is TRBV5-6, the J call TRBJ2-7; TRBD2 is a possible D gene (6 bases). Germline lookup yields CDR1 SGHDT and CDR2 YYEEEE. The germline V and J ends were trimmed by 0 bases and 5 bases, with 12 bases remaining between them. The CDR3 covers 14 residues. The CDR3 DNA reads as TGTGCCAGCAGCTTGGGAGGGACTCGCAACGAGCAGTACTTC. Residues: CASSLGGTRNEQYF.

At least ten counts were recorded for this clonotype. V usage is TRBV7-2 and J usage is TRBJ2-7, with 7 bases identical to TRBD2. The germline CDR1 and CDR2 sequences are SGHTA and FQGNSA. The CDR3 is 16 residues long. V shed 1 base and J 0 bases; nucleotides not matched to a gene: 6. The CDR3 nucleotides read TGTGCCAGCAGCTTAGTAACTAGCGTGTACTCCTACGAGCAGTACTTC. Protein product: CASSLVTSVYSYEQYF. Full variable domain (outside the CDR3, taken from reference TRBV7-2 and TRBJ2-7): GAGVSQSPSNKVTEKGKDVELRCDPISGHTALYWYRQSLGQGLEFLIYFQGNSAPDKSGLPSDRFSAERTGGSVSTLTIQRTQQEDSAVYLCASSLVTSVYSYEQYFGPGTRLTVT.

The rearrangement links TRBV20-1 to TRBJ1-5, with 7 bases fitting TRBD1. Trimming took 5 bases from V and 4 from J; bases not matched to a gene: 2. This CDR3 region has 12 residues. CDR1 and CDR2 from the germline V gene are DFQATT and SNEGSKA (reference sequence). For the CDR3, the DNA is TGCAGTGCTTCGACAGGGAATCAGCCCCAGCATTTT. Translating it yields CSASTGNQPQHF.